This is a list of T cell receptor beta chains from one sample in a study of blood T cell repertoires in COVID-19. Libraries were prepared by immunoSEQ multiplex PCR; TCRdb keeps only in-frame clonotypes and omits some of them. This table has over 350,000 clones, roughly 92% appearing once. The specimen sequenced was PBMCs or T cells enriched from blood (not recorded which). These receptors all come from a woman in her 40s who had been exposed to COVID-19. Each CDR3 is given with its conserved first and last residue. The D gene is left open where the match is weak. Some rows mark clone size as missing; the rest say once, few, many or name a class of expanded clone.

V gene	J gene	clone size	D gene	CDR3 DNA	CDR3 protein
TRBV7-3	TRBJ2-7	.	TRBD2	TGTGCCAGCAGCTTAAGGCCGTCTAGCGGGAGGGTTCATTTC	CASSLRPSSGRVHF
TRBV6-1	TRBJ1-2	.	TRBD1	TGTGCCAGCAGTGAACGCGGACAGGGATTGGGCTATGGCTACACCTTC	CASSERGQGLGYGYTF
TRBV19	TRBJ2-3	.	.	TGTGCCAGTAGTATGTTGGGACAAGGCACAGATACGCAGTATTTT	CASSMLGQGTDTQYF
TRBV6-5	TRBJ2-1	.	TRBD1	TGTGCCAGCAGTTACACGGACAGGCTCAATGAGCAGTTCTTC	CASSYTDRLNEQFF
TRBV5-1	TRBJ1-1	.	.	TGCGCCAGCAGCTTATCTCGAGGGGAGGGGACTGAAGCTTTCTTT	CASSLSRGEGTEAFF
TRBV5-6	TRBJ2-3	once	TRBD2	TGTGCCAGCAGCTTTACTAGCGGGAGTAGGGGTGGTACGGATACGCAGTATTTT	CASSFTSGSRGGTDTQYF
TRBV5-1	TRBJ1-2	.	TRBD1	TGCGCCAGCAGGGGACAGGGCTATGGCTACACCTTC	CASRGQGYGYTF
TRBV13	TRBJ2-3	.	TRBD2	TGTGCCAGCAGTTGGACTAGCGGGACCACAGATACGCAGTATTTT	CASSWTSGTTDTQYF
TRBV5-1	TRBJ2-1	.	TRBD2	TGCGCCAGCAGCCCCGGACTAGCGGGAAATGAGCAGTTCTTC	CASSPGLAGNEQFF
TRBV7-2	TRBJ1-4	.	.	TGTGCCAGCAGCCCACAGTCAGCAACTAATGAAAAACTGTTTTTT	CASSPQSATNEKLFF
TRBV2	TRBJ1-1	once	TRBD1	TGTGCCAGCAGTCCCGACAGGGCTTACACTGAAGCTTTCTTT	CASSPDRAYTEAFF
TRBV9	TRBJ1-2	.	.	TGTGCCAGCACTAGCTCGTGGGATGACTATGGCTACACCTTC	CASTSSWDDYGYTF
TRBV18	TRBJ1-2	.	.	TGTGCCAGCTCACCAAATTCTTGGGAGTGGGGCTATGGCTACACCTTC	CASSPNSWEWGYGYTF
TRBV29-1	TRBJ1-3	.	.	TGCAGCGTCCAAATCACTGGAAACACCATATATTTT	CSVQITGNTIYF
TRBV2	TRBJ2-6	.	TRBD1	TGTGCCAGCAAATGGACAGGGAGCGGTAGGGCCAACGTCCTGACTTTC	CASKWTGSGRANVLTF
TRBV10-3	TRBJ2-3	.	.	TGTGCCATCAGTGAGTCGGGCCAAGTCACAGATACGCAGTATTTT	CAISESGQVTDTQYF
TRBV19	TRBJ1-3	.	.	TGTGCCAGTAGTATCGCCCTGACAGGTGGAAACACCATATATTTT	CASSIALTGGNTIYF
TRBV19	TRBJ2-5	.	TRBD2	TGTGCCAGTAGATCCGGGACTAGCATAGGACAAGAGACCCAGTACTTC	CASRSGTSIGQETQYF
TRBV20-1	TRBJ2-3	.	.	TGCAGTGCTAGTATGCGGAATACGCAGTATTTT	CSASMRNTQYF
TRBV9	TRBJ2-7	once	.	TGTGCCAGCAGCGTAGGAGGGATGAGCTCCTACGAGCAGTACTTC	CASSVGGMSSYEQYF
TRBV2	TRBJ1-6	few	.	TGTGCCAGCACTCGACTAGGGGATAATTCACCCCTCCACTTT	CASTRLGDNSPLHF
TRBV29-1	TRBJ1-4	.	.	TGCAGCGTTGAGGTTGGGGGGATCGATAATGAAAAACTGTTTTTT	CSVEVGGIDNEKLFF
TRBV7-9	TRBJ2-3	.	.	TGTGCCAGCAGACAGGGTACGGATACGCAGTATTTT	CASRQGTDTQYF
TRBV5-4	TRBJ1-2	.	.	TGTGCCAGCAGCTCACCTAAACAGGGTGCTAACTATGGCTACACCTTC	CASSSPKQGANYGYTF
TRBV27	TRBJ2-7	.	.	TGTGCCAGCAGTTACCGACAGGGAGGCTACGAGCAGTACTTC	CASSYRQGGYEQYF
TRBV10-3	TRBJ2-7	.	TRBD2	TGTGCCATCAGACCGGGACTAGCGGGTCTGACCCGGACCTACGAGCAGTACTTC	CAIRPGLAGLTRTYEQYF
TRBV14	TRBJ2-1	.	.	TGTGCCAGCAGCCAAGATGCGGCGCGGGGGCGGCACGGGGAGCAGTTCTTC	CASSQDAARGRHGEQFF
TRBV19	TRBJ2-3	.	TRBD1	TGTGCCAGTAGTCTGGGACAGCCGACTGGCACAGATACGCAGTATTTT	CASSLGQPTGTDTQYF
TRBV5-1	TRBJ2-1	.	.	TGCGCCAGCAGTTTAAGGGCGGGATGGGGCCGAGGCAATGAGCAGTTCTTC	CASSLRAGWGRGNEQFF
TRBV15	TRBJ2-1	.	.	TGTGCCACCAGCAGTGCCGACTTAAGCTCCTACAATGAGCAGTTCTTC	CATSSADLSSYNEQFF
TRBV5-1	TRBJ1-4	.	.	TGCGCCAGCAGCTTGTCCGAGTCCGCAACTAATGAAAAACTGTTTTTT	CASSLSESATNEKLFF
TRBV7-7	TRBJ2-1	few	TRBD2	TGTGCTAGCAGCTTATCGGTATTAGCGGGTAACAATGAGCAGTTCTTC	CASSLSVLAGNNEQFF
TRBV5-1	TRBJ1-1	once	TRBD1	TGCGCCAGCAGCGCAACAGGGGGCAAGGACACTGAAGCTTTCTTT	CASSATGGKDTEAFF
TRBV7-8	TRBJ1-5	once	TRBD1	TGTGCCAGCAGCCCCCTAACAGGGGGCCCCTTGAGGGGGCAGCCCCAGCATTTT	CASSPLTGGPLRGQPQHF
TRBV9	TRBJ2-4	once	.	TGTGCCAGCAGCGCAGGGCCTTTCGGGGCCAAAAACATTCAGTACTTC	CASSAGPFGAKNIQYF
TRBV7-9	TRBJ1-1	.	.	TGTGCCAGCAGCTTGACCAGGGTGGACACTGAAGCTTTCTTT	CASSLTRVDTEAFF
TRBV7-8	TRBJ1-6	few	.	TGTGCCAGCAGCTCTACGATTGTAGGGGGGGGCCGGGGTTCACCCCTCCACTTT	CASSSTIVGGGRGSPLHF
TRBV7-2	TRBJ2-7	.	TRBD2	TGTGCCAGCAGCTTAGCGAAGGCTAGCGGGATCTACGAGCAGTACTTC	CASSLAKASGIYEQYF
TRBV7-9	TRBJ2-1	.	TRBD2	TGTGCCAGCAGCTCCGAGACTAGCGGGAGGAGGAATGAGCAGTTCTTC	CASSSETSGRRNEQFF
TRBV30	TRBJ1-6	.	.	TGTGCCTGGAGTGTACAGGGCGTAAATAATTCACCCCTCCACTTT	CAWSVQGVNNSPLHF
TRBV9	TRBJ1-1	.	TRBD1	TGTGCCAGCAGCGGGAGGGGGACAGACACTGAAGCTTTCTTT	CASSGRGTDTEAFF
TRBV6-6	TRBJ1-2	.	TRBD1	TGTGCCAGCACAATAAGGACAGGGGAAAACTATGGCTACACCTTC	CASTIRTGENYGYTF
TRBV18	TRBJ1-1	.	.	TGTGCCAGCTCACGAGCTCAGAACACTGAAGCTTTCTTT	CASSRAQNTEAFF
TRBV20-1	TRBJ1-1	.	.	TGCAGTGCTTTCAGAACTGAAGCTTTCTTT	CSAFRTEAFF
TRBV9	TRBJ2-3	.	TRBD2	TGTGCCAGCAGCGTAGCGCTAGCGGGGTGGGATACGCAGTATTTT	CASSVALAGWDTQYF
TRBV27	TRBJ1-2	.	TRBD1	TGTGCCAGCCGCTCTTGGGACAGGGGGACCTATGGCTACACCTTC	CASRSWDRGTYGYTF
TRBV19	TRBJ1-2	.	TRBD1	TGTGCCAGTAGTATCACTAGGACAGGGGGCAGATATGGCTACACCTTC	CASSITRTGGRYGYTF
TRBV19	TRBJ2-5	once	.	TGTGCCAGTAGTGGAAACAGGGGGGGTTTATTAGAGACCCAGTACTTC	CASSGNRGGLLETQYF
TRBV7-2	TRBJ2-1	.	TRBD2	TGTGCCAGCAGCTTAGGGGACTCCTGGGACTACGCCAATGAGCAGTTCTTC	CASSLGDSWDYANEQFF
TRBV2	TRBJ2-7	once	TRBD1	TGTGCCAGCAGCGCGTCGGGCAGGGGGCTGGACGAGCAGTACTTC	CASSASGRGLDEQYF
TRBV3-1/TRBV3-2	TRBJ2-5	.	.	TGTGCCAGCAGCCAAGAAGGGCTAGCGTGGCGTTCGACCCAGTACTTC	CASSQEGLAWRSTQYF